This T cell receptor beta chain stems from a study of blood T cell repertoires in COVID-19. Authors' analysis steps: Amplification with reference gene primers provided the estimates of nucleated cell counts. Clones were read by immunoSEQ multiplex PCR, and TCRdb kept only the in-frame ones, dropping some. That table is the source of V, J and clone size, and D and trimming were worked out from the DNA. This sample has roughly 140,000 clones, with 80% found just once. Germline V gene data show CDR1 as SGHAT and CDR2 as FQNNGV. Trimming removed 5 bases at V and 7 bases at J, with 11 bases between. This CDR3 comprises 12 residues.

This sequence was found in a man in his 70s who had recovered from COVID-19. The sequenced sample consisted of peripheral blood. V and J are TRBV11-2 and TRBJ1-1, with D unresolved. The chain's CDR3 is CASSPSYGEAFF. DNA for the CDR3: TGTGCCAGCAGCCCCTCTTACGGTGAAGCTTTCTTT.